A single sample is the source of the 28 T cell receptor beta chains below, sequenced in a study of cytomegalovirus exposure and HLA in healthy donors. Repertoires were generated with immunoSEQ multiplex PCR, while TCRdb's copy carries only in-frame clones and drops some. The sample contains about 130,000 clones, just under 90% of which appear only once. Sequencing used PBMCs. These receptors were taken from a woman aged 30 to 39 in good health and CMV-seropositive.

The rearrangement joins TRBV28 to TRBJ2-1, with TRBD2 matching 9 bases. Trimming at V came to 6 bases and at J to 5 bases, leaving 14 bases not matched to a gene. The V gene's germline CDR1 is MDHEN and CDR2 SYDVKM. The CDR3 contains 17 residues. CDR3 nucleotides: TGTGCCAGCAGCCTCCCCCTCGGGGCGGGAGGGCACAATGAGCAGTTCTTC. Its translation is CASSLPLGAGGHNEQFF.

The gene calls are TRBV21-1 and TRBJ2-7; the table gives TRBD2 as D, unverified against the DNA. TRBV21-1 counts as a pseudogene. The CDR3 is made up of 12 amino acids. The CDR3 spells CASSKSGSEQYF. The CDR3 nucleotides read TGTGCCAGCAGCAAAAGCGGTAGCGAGCAGTACTTC.

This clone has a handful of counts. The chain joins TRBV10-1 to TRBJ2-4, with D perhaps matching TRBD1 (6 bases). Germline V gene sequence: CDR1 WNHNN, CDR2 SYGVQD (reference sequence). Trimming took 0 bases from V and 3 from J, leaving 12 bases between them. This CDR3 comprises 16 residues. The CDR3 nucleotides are TGCGCCAGCAGTGAGTCGGAACAGGGTTACAAAAACATTCAGTACTTC. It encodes CASSESEQGYKNIQYF.

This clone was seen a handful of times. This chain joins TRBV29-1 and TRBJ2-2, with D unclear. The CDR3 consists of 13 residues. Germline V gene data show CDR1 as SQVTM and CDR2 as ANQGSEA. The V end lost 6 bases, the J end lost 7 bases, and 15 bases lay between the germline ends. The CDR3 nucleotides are TGCAGCGTGATGACATCTCAGGACGGGGAGCTGTTTTTT. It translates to CSVMTSQDGELFF.

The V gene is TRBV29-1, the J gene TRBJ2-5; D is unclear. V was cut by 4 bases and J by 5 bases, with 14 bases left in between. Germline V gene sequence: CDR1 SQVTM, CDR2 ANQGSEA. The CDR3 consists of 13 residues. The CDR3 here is CSVVPSFSETQYF. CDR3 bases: TGCAGCGTTGTCCCCTCCTTTTCGGAGACCCAGTACTTC.

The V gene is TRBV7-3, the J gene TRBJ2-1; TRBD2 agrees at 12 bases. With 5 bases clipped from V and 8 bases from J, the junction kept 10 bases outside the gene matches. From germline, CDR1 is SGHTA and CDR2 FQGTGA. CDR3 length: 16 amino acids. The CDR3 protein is CASSPSGTSGPDEQFF. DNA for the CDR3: TGTGCCAGCAGCCCGTCCGGGACTAGCGGGCCCGATGAGCAGTTCTTC.

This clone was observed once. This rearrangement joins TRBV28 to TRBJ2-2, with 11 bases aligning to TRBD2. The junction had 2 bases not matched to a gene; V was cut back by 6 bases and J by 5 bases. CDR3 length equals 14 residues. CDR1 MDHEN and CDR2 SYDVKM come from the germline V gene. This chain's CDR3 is CASSRTSGTGELFF. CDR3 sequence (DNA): TGTGCCAGCAGCCGGACTAGCGGGACCGGGGAGCTGTTTTTT.

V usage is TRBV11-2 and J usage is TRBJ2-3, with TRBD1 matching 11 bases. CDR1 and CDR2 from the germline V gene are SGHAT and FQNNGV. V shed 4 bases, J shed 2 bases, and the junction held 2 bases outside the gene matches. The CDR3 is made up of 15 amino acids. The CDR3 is CASSWDRGFTDTQYF. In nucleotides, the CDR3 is TGTGCCAGCAGCTGGGACAGGGGGTTCACAGATACGCAGTATTTT.

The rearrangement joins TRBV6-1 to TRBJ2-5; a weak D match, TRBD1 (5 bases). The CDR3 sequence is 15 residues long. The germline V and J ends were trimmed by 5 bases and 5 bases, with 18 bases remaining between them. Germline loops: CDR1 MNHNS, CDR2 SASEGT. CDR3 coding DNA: TGTGCCAGCAGTAATACCCAGGGTCCATCGGAGACCCAGTACTTC. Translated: CASSNTQGPSETQYF.

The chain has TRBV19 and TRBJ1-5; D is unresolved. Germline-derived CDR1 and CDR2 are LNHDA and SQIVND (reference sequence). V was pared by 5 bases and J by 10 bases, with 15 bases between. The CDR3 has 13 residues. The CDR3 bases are TGTGCCAGTAGTCCCGAGGGCAACCTTCCCCAGCATTTT. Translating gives CASSPEGNLPQHF.

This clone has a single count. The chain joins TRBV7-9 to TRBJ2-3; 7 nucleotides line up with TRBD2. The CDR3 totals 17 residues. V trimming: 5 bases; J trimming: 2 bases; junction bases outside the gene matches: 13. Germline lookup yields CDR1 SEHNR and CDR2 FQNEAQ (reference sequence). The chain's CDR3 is CASSPSSGRENTDTQYF. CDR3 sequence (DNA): TGTGCCAGCAGCCCCTCTTCAGGGCGGGAGAACACAGATACGCAGTATTTT.

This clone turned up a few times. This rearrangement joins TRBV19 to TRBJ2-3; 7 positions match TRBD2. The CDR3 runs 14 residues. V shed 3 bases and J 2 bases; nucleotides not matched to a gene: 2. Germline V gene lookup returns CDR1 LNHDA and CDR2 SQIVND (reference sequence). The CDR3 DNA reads TGTGCCAGTAGTATCGGGACTACCACAGATACGCAGTATTTT. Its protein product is CASSIGTTTDTQYF.

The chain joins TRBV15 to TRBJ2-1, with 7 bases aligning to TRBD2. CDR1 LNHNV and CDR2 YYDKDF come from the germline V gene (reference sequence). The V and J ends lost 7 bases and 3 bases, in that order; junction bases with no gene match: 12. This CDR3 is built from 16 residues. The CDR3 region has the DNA TGTGCCACCACACCGGAAGGAGCGGGACTCTACAATGAGCAGTTCTTC. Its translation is CATTPEGAGLYNEQFF.

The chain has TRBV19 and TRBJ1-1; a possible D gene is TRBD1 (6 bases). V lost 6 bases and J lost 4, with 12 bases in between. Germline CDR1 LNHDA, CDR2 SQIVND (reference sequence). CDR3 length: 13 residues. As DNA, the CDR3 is TGTGCCAGTAGCGACGGGACAAGCACTGAAGCTTTCTTT. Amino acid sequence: CASSDGTSTEAFF.

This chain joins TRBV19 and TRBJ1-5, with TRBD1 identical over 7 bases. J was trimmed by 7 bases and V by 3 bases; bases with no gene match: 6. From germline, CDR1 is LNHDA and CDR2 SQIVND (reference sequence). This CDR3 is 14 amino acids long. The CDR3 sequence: CASSIQRGGQPQHF. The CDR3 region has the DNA TGTGCCAGTAGTATCCAGCGAGGGGGCCAGCCCCAGCATTTT. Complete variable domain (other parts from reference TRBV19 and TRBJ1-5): DGGITQSPKYLFRKEGQNVTLSCEQNLNHDAMYWYRQDPGQGLRLIYYSQIVNDFQKGDIAEGYSVSREKKESFPLTVTSAQKNPTAFYLCASSIQRGGQPQHFGDGTRLSIL.

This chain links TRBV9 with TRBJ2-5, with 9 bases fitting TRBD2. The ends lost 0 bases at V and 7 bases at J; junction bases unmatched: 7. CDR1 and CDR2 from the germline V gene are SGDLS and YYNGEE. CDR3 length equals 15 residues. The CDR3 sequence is CASSVGAGGRGTQYF. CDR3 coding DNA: TGTGCCAGCAGCGTAGGAGCGGGGGGCAGGGGGACCCAGTACTTC.

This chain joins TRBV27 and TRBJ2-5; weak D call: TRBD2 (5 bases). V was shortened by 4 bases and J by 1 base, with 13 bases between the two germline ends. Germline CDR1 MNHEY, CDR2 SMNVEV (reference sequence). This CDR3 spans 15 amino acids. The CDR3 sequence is CASSSTRLTQETQYF. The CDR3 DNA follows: TGTGCCAGCAGTTCAACCCGACTAACCCAAGAGACCCAGTACTTC.

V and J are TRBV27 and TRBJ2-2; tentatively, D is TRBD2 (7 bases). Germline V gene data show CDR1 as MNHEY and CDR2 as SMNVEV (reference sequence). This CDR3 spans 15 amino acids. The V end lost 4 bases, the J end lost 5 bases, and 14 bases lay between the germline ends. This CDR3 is CASSWGGPSTGELFF. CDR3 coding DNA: TGTGCCAGCAGTTGGGGGGGGCCGTCAACCGGGGAGCTGTTTTTT.

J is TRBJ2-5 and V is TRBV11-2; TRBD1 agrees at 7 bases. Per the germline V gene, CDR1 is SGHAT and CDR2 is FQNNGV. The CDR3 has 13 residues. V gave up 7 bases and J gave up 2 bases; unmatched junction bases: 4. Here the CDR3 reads CASTGQLQETQYF. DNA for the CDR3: TGTGCCAGCACGGGACAGCTTCAAGAGACCCAGTACTTC. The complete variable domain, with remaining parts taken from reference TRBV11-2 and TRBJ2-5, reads EAGVAQSPRYKIIEKRQSVAFWCNPISGHATLYWYQQILGQGPKLLIQFQNNGVVDDSQLPKDRFSAERLKGVDSTLKIQPAKLEDSAVYLCASTGQLQETQYFGPGTRLLVL.

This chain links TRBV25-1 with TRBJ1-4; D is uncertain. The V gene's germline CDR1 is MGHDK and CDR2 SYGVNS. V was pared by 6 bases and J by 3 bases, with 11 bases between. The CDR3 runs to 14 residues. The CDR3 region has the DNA TGTGCCAGCAGGGAGGGTAGCTCTAATGAAAAACTGTTTTTT. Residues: CASREGSSNEKLFF.

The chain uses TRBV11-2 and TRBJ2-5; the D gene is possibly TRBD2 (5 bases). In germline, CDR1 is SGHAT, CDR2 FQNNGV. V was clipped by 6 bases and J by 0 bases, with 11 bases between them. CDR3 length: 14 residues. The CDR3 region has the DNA TGTGCCAGCAGGGACGGGAAACACCAAGAGACCCAGTACTTC. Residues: CASRDGKHQETQYF.

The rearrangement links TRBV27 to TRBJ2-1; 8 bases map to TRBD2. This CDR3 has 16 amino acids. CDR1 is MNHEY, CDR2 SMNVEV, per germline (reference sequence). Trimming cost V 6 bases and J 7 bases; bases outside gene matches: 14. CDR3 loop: CASREHDGRAGNEQFF. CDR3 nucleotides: TGTGCCAGCAGGGAGCATGACGGGAGGGCCGGAAATGAGCAGTTCTTC.

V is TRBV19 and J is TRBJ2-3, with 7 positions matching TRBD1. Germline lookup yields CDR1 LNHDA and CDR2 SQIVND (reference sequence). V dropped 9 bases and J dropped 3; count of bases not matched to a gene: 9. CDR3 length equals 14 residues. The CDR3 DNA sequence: TGTGCCAGCTCGGACAGGAGATGGACAGATACGCAGTATTTT. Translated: CASSDRRWTDTQYF.

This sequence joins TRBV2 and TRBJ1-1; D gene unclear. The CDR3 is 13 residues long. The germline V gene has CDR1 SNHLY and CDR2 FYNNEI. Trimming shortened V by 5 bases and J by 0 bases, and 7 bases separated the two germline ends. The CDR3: CASSYDLNTEAFF. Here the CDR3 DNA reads TGTGCCAGCAGTTATGACTTGAACACTGAAGCTTTCTTT.

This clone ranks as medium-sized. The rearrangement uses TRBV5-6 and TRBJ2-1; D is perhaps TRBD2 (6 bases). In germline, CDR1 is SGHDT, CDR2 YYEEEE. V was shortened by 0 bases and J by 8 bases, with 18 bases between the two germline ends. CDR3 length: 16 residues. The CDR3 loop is CASSLEGYGGGDEQFF. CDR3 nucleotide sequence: TGTGCCAGCAGCTTGGAAGGGTATGGAGGCGGGGATGAGCAGTTCTTC.

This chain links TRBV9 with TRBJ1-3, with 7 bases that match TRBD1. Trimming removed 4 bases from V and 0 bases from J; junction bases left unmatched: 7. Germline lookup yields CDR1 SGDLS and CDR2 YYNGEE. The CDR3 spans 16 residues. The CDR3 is CASSPTGASSGNTIYF. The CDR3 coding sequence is TGTGCCAGCAGCCCCACAGGGGCGAGCTCTGGAAACACCATATATTTT. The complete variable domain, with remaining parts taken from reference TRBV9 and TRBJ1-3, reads DSGVTQTPKHLITATGQRVTLRCSPRSGDLSVYWYQQSLDQGLQFLIQYYNGEERAKGNILERFSAQQFPDLHSELNLSSLELGDSALYFCASSPTGASSGNTIYFGEGSWLTVV.

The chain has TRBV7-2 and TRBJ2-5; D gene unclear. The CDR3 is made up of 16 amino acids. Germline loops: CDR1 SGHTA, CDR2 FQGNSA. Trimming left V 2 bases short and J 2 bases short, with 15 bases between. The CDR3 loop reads CASSLWRGAEQETQYF. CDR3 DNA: TGTGCCAGCAGCTTATGGCGCGGAGCTGAACAAGAGACCCAGTACTTC.

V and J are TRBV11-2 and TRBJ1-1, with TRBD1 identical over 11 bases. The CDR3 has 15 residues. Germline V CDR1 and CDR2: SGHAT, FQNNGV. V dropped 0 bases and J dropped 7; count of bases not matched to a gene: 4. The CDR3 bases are TGTGCCAGCAGCTTAGACCGGACAGGGGGCGGTGAAGCTTTCTTT. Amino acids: CASSLDRTGGGEAFF.